This T cell receptor beta chain emerged from a study of identical twins. Unique molecular identifiers were present on the cDNA, which also gained a universal primer site by template switching. TCRdb redid the calling of the 5' RACE reads with MiXCR, one entry per CDR3 protein. The table includes hundreds of thousands of distinct CDR3 sequences, 8.6% detected once. Germline values: CDR1 LGHNA, CDR2 YNFKEQ. V shed 1 base and J shed 8 bases, with 14 bases lying between them. This CDR3 is 14 amino acids long. This clonotype was counted between two and nine times. Its antigen remains unknown. Notes on the study in general: Cord blood beta clonotypes that were abundant carried fewer insertions, and memory repertoires showed no such trend. Model-predicted out-of-frame TCR alpha sharing fell below observed values in monozygotic twins. Possibly, invariant MAIT and iNKT cells partly confounded zero-insertion analyses.

This same sample was also taken into another study, of yellow fever vaccine responses in identical twins.

The source of this sequence is a woman between 18 and 29 years old in good health. The sequenced sample consisted of PBMCs. This sequence joins TRBV4-2 and TRBJ1-2; D is possibly TRBD1 (5 bases). The CDR3 coding sequence is TGTGCCAGCAGCCAAGGCGGGACGCCTTTCGGCTACACCTTC. The encoded protein is CASSQGGTPFGYTF.